The sequence of this T cell receptor (beta chain) was determined in a study of blood T cell repertoires in COVID-19. At the level of the study: Donors in the United States, Italy and Spain gave samples during acute or convalescent COVID-19.

Clones were sequenced by immunoSEQ multiplex PCR, and TCRdb holds only the in-frame ones, with some missing. Altogether some 190,000 clones are present, about nine tenths being singletons, with the ten largest covering approximately 1.1%. Sequenced: peripheral blood. The source of this sequence is a man under 40 with acute or convalescent COVID-19.

CDR3 DNA: TGTGCCAGCTCACCACCATGGGGCTCGGGCAATCAGCCCCAGCATTTT. Its protein product is CASSPPWGSGNQPQHF. The V and J genes are TRBV18 and TRBJ1-5, with D possibly matching TRBD1 (5 bases). The CDR3 has 16 amino acids. Germline-derived CDR1 and CDR2 are KGHSH and LQKENI. Trimming shortened V by 0 bases and J by 2 bases, and 11 bases separated the two germline ends.